A selection of T cell receptor beta chains follows, all from one sample in a study of blood T cells in healthy people across ages. TCRdb ran MiXCR on the 5' RACE reads and lists one entry per CDR3 protein. The profile covers around 1.5 million distinct CDR3 sequences, with roughly 64% appearing a single time and 5.5% to 8% taken by the ten largest. Sequencing input: blood. The receptors were gathered from a man younger than 35 in good health. Each CDR3 is given with its conserved first and last residue.

j_call v_call cdr3_aa
TRBJ2-1 TRBV20-1 CSAPAGRVEEQFF
TRBJ2-7 TRBV7-2 CASGPGQGLLEQYF
TRBJ1-4 TRBV27 CASPTVALNEKLFF
TRBJ2-2 TRBV27 CASSLLTGELFF
TRBJ1-2 TRBV7-9 CASSLPGLSEGYTF
TRBJ1-1 TRBV6-2/TRBV6-3 CASSYRDSSMNRNTFF
TRBJ2-5 TRBV9 CASSVGGRGYNEQYF
TRBJ1-2 TRBV7-9 CASSLGGVANYGDTF
TRBJ2-7 TRBV12-3/TRBV12-4 CASRVGIGQGLHEQYF
TRBJ2-5 TRBV25-1 CASSDIGGRAQETQYF
TRBJ2-1 TRBV27 CASSLRSREEQFF
TRBJ2-7 TRBV29-1 CSVEGGTSGRNEQYF
TRBJ2-7 TRBV20-1 CSGDRGSSYEQYF
TRBJ2-2 TRBV13 CASSPRWTGELFF
TRBJ2-3 TRBV20-1 CSAGGLAETLADTQYF
TRBJ2-3 TRBV7-8 CASSSTPRDTADTQYF
TRBJ1-1 TRBV27 CASSPHPIGTEAFF
TRBJ1-1 TRBV28 CASRLRSRVTEAFF
TRBJ2-7 TRBV29-1 CSVTATGTGSYEQYF
TRBJ2-1 TRBV12-5 CASGFSGSGNNEQFF
TRBJ2-5 TRBV7-9 CASSQLGERETQYF
TRBJ2-7 TRBV3-1 CASSRRSSGGDSYEQYF
TRBJ1-5 TRBV28 CASRRAPDWSYQPQHF
TRBJ2-1 TRBV6-6 CASTNGPGGHNEQFF
TRBJ2-5 TRBV7-9 CASSLLAGGETQYF
TRBJ1-2 TRBV12-3/TRBV12-4 CASSLYRATWGYTF
TRBJ1-2 TRBV3-1 CASSRVGGYTF
. TRBV6-5 CASSRGDRGGDYEQYF
TRBJ2-3 TRBV12-3/TRBV12-4 CASSLSQFMYTQYF
TRBJ2-5 TRBV4-2 CASSQETIRYF
TRBJ1-2 TRBV7-9 CASSLWDPSLYGYTF
TRBJ2-5 TRBV6-6 CASTLAGAGETQYF
TRBJ2-3 TRBV3-1 CASSQTGSSTDTQYF
TRBJ1-5 TRBV21-1 CASSKRDRDDSNQPQHF
TRBJ2-1 TRBV2 CASGFQVGNEQFF
TRBJ2-7 TRBV10-3 CAISELEARDEQYF
TRBJ2-5 TRBV27 CASSPSWGRQETQYF
TRBJ1-2 TRBV6-5 CASSSGQGRGYTF
TRBJ2-1 TRBV10-3 CATSAGERYNEQFF
TRBJ2-5 TRBV2 CASMSETQYF
TRBJ2-3 TRBV10-3 CAISESGDREDTQYF
TRBJ2-1 TRBV3-1 CASSQDMSLGGSEQFF
TRBJ2-7 TRBV25-1 CASGGYEQYF
TRBJ2-3 TRBV28 CASSPPPTGIQTDTQYF
TRBJ2-1 TRBV29-1 CSVEAAYNEQFF
. TRBV20-1 CSASGGQIYEQYF
TRBJ2-7 TRBV29-1 CSVRVGGGSYEQYF
TRBJ1-6 TRBV29-1 CSVGAVPGSPLHF
TRBJ1-2 TRBV20-1 CSARDIGSFYGYTF
TRBJ2-1 TRBV20-1 CSARVEGRGTYNEQFF
TRBJ2-1 TRBV3-1 CASSPSGIGLNEQFF
TRBJ2-5 TRBV4-3 CASSQDLGKLETQYF
TRBJ2-5 TRBV19 CATNDGQETQYF
TRBJ2-1 TRBV7-9 CASRQGGREGNEQFF